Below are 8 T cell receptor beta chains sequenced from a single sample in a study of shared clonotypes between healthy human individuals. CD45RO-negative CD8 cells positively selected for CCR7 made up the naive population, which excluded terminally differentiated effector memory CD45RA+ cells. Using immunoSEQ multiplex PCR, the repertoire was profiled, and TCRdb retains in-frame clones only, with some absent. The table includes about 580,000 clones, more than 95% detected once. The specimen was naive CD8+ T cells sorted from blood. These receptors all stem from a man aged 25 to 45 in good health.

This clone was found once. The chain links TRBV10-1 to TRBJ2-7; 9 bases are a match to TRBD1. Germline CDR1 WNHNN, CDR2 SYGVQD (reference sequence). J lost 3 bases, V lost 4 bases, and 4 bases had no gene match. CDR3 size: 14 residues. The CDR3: CASSARTGVYEQYF. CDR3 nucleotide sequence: TGCGCCAGCAGTGCTCGGACAGGGGTCTACGAGCAGTACTTC.

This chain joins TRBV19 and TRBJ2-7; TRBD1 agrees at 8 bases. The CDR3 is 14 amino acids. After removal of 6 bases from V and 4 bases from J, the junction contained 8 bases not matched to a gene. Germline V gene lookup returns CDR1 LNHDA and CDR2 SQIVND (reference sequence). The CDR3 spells CASRLRDRSYEQYF. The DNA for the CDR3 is TGTGCCAGTAGGCTCCGGGACAGGAGTTACGAGCAGTACTTC.

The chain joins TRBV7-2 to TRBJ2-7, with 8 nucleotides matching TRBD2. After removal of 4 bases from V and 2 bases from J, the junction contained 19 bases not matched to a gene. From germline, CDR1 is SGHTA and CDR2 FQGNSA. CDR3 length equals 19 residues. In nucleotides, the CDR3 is TGTGCCAGCAGCTGGGGATGGGGGACTAGTATTCTAGACCCCTACGAGCAGTACTTC. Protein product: CASSWGWGTSILDPYEQYF.

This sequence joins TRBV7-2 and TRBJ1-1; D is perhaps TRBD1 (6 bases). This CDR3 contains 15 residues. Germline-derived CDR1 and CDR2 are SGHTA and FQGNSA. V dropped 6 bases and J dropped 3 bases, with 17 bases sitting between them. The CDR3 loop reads CASRPTGIRDTEAFF. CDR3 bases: TGTGCCAGCAGACCAACAGGGATAAGGGACACTGAAGCTTTCTTT.

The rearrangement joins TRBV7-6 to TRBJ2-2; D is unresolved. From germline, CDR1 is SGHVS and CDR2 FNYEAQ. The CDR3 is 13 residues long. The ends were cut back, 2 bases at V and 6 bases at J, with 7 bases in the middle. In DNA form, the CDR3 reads TGTGCCAGCAGCTTAATGGCGTCCGGGGAGCTGTTTTTT. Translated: CASSLMASGELFF.

The CDR3 reads CASSSGTSGTGELFF. The CDR3 region has the DNA TGTGCCAGCAGTTCCGGGACTAGCGGGACCGGGGAGCTGTTTTTT. V gene TRBV27 combines with J gene TRBJ2-2; TRBD2 matches 12 bases. The CDR3 totals 15 residues. With V trimmed by 4 bases and J by 5 bases, 2 bases remained unmatched. Germline-derived CDR1 and CDR2 are MNHEY and SMNVEV (reference sequence).

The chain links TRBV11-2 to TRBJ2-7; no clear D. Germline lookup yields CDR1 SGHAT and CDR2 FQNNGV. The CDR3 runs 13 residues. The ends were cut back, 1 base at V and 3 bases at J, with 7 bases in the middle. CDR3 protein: CASSLALLYEQYF. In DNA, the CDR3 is TGTGCCAGCAGCTTAGCCCTCCTCTACGAGCAGTACTTC.

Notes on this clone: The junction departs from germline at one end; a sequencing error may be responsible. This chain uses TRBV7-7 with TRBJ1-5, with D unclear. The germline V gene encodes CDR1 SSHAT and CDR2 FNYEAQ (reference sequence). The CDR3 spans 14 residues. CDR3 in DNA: TGTGCTAGCAGCTTTATTTTGAGCAATCAGCCCCAGCATTTT. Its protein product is CASSFILSNQPQHF.